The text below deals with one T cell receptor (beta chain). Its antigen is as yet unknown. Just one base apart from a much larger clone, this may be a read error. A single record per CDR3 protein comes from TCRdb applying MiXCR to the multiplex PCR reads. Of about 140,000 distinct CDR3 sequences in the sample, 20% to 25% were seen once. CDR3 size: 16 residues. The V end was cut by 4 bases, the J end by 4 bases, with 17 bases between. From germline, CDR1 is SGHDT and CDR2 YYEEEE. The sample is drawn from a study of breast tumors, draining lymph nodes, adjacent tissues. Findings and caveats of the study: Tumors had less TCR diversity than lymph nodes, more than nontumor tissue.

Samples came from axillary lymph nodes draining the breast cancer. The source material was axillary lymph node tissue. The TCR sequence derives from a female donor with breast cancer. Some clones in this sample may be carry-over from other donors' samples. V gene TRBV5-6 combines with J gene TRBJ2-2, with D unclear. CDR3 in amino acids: CASSMDPSFPTGELFF. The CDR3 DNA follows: TGTGCCAGCAGCATGGATCCTTCCTTCCCCACCGGGGAGCTGTTTTTT.